A selection of T cell receptor beta chains follows, all from one sample in a study of T cells in Graves' hyperthyroidism and ophthalmopathy. Using its own MiXCR run on the multiplex PCR reads, TCRdb lists one record per CDR3 protein. The sample includes roughly 300,000 distinct CDR3 sequences, about 25% seen only once; the top ten take more than 25%. The sequencing input was blood. The receptors were sampled from a man aged 35-49 years with Graves' hyperthyroidism that later progressed to Graves' ophthalmopathy. Both conserved end residues are part of each CDR3. Fields, in order: D gene, V gene, J gene, clone size, CDR3 protein, CDR3 DNA. D genes are given only for firm matches. Only part of the rows carry a size: once, few, many, or a class if the clone is expanded.

>-|TRBV4-2|TRBJ2-5|many
CASSQRVGAETQYF
TGTGCCAGCAGCCAGAGAGTAGGGGCAGAGACCCAGTACTTC
>TRBD1|TRBV20-1|TRBJ2-2|many
CSAKGTGDTGELFF
TGCAGTGCTAAGGGGACAGGGGACACCGGGGAGCTGTTTTTT
>-|TRBV10-2|TRBJ2-7|many
CASNSTPQYF
TGCGCCAGCAATAGCACACCGCAGTACTTC
>-|TRBV6-1|TRBJ2-6|few
CASSEVVWISGANVLTF
TGTGCCAGCAGTGAGGTAGTCTGGATCTCTGGGGCCAACGTCCTGACTTTC
>-|TRBV7-2|TRBJ1-5|-
CASSPQQGLTQHF
TGTGCCAGCAGCCCACAACAGGGCCTGACCCAGCATTTT
>-|TRBV30|TRBJ1-5|-
CAWSVKGAGEQPQHF
TGTGCCTGGAGTGTAAAAGGGGCGGGGGAGCAGCCCCAGCATTTT
>-|TRBV19|TRBJ1-1|many
CASSPQAWGSRKNTEAFF
TGTGCCAGTAGTCCCCAGGCTTGGGGCTCTAGAAAGAACACTGAAGCTTTCTTT
>-|TRBV19|TRBJ1-5|many
CASSMRGEQPQHF
TGTGCCAGTAGTATGAGAGGGGAGCAGCCCCAGCATTTT
>-|TRBV20-1|TRBJ2-5|many
CSARDLTDEGYEETQYF
TGCAGTGCTAGAGATTTAACTGATGAGGGGTACGAAGAGACCCAGTACTTC
>TRBD1|TRBV12-3/TRBV12-4|TRBJ2-7|-
CASSRRQGYEQYF
TGTGCCAGCAGTAGGCGACAGGGTTACGAGCAGTACTTC
>TRBD1|TRBV7-8|TRBJ2-5|many
CASSSDREETQYF
TGTGCCAGCAGCTCGGACAGGGAAGAGACCCAGTACTTC
>TRBD1|TRBV28|TRBJ1-5|-
CASSHYRGRGQPQHF
TGTGCCAGCAGTCACTACAGGGGGCGAGGTCAGCCCCAGCATTTT
>-|TRBV30|TRBJ1-1|-
CAWSEKMGLMNTEAFF
TGTGCCTGGAGTGAGAAGATGGGACTCATGAACACTGAAGCTTTCTTT
>-|TRBV5-1|TRBJ2-2|many
CASSESGRVTGELFF
TGCGCCAGCAGTGAGTCGGGCCGCGTCACCGGGGAGCTGTTTTTT
>TRBD1|TRBV6-1|TRBJ1-5|-
CASSPDRGNNQPQHF
TGTGCCAGCAGTCCAGACAGGGGAAACAATCAGCCCCAGCATTTT
>-|TRBV15|TRBJ1-1|many
CATRGDVGTEAFF
TGTGCCACCAGAGGGGATGTAGGGACTGAAGCTTTCTTT
>TRBD1|TRBV7-2|TRBJ1-1|many
CASSPTTDRVVNTEAFF
TGTGCCAGCAGCCCCACGACCGACAGGGTTGTGAACACTGAAGCTTTCTTT
>-|TRBV5-1|TRBJ2-2|many
CASSLVVDTGELFF
TGCGCCAGCAGCTTGGTTGTAGACACCGGGGAGCTGTTTTTT